This TCR beta chain was documented in a study of OX40 agonist ivuxolimab in advanced cancers. Sequencing used immunoSEQ multiplex PCR; TCRdb keeps in-frame clones, though not all of them. The sample includes approximately 84,000 clones, roughly 85% seen only once; the top ten take less than 2%. V trimming: 0 bases; J trimming: 4 bases; junction bases outside the gene matches: 4. Germline V gene sequence: CDR1 SGDLS, CDR2 YYNGEE. This CDR3 is built from 15 residues. The sequenced sample was CD4+ or CD8+ T cells sorted from blood, obtained in a trial of the OX40 agonist ivuxolimab. This sequence was found in an adult with an advanced solid tumor such as melanoma, head and neck, liver or kidney cancer. This chain uses TRBV9 with TRBJ2-5; TRBD1 aligns across 9 bases. CDR3 sequence reads: CASSVGGDRAETQYF. In DNA form, the CDR3 reads TGTGCCAGCAGCGTAGGGGGGGACAGGGCAGAGACCCAGTACTTC.